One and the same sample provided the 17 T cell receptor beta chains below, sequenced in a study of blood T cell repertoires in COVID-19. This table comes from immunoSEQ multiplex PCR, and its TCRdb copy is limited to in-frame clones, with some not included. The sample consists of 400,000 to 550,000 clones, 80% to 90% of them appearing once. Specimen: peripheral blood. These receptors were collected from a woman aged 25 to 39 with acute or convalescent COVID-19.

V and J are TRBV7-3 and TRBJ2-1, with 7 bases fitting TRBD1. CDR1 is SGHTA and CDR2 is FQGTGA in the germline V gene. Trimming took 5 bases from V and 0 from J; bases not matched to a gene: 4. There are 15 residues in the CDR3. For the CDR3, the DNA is TGTGCCAGCAGCGACAGGGAGAGCTCCTACAATGAGCAGTTCTTC. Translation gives CASSDRESSYNEQFF.

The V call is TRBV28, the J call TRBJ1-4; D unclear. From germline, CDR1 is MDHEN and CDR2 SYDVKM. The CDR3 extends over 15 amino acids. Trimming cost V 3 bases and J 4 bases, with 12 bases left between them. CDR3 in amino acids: CASSLILPGNEKLFF. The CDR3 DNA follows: TGTGCCAGCAGTTTGATCCTGCCCGGTAATGAAAAACTGTTTTTT.

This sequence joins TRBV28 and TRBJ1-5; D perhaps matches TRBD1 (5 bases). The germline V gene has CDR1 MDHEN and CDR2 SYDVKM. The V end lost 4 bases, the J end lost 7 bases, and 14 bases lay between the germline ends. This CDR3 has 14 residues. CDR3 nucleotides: TGTGCCAGCAGTTCGGATGGGGCTTGGCAGCCCCAGCATTTT. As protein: CASSSDGAWQPQHF.

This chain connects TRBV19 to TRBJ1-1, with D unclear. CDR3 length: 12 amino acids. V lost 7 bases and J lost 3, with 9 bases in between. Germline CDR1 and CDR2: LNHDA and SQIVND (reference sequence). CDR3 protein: CASTWEDTEAFF. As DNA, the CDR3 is TGTGCCAGTACGTGGGAGGACACTGAAGCTTTCTTT.

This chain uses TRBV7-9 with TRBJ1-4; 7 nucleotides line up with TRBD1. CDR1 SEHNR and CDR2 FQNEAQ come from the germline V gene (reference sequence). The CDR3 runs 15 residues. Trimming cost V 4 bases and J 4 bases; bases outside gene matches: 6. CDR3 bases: TGTGCCAGCAGCTCAGTAGACAGGGATAATGAAAAACTGTTTTTT. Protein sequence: CASSSVDRDNEKLFF.

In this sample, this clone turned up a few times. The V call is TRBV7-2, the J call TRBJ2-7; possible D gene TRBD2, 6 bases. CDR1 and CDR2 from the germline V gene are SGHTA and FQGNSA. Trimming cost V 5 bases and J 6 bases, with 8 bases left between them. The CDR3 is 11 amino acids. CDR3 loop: CASSPGGEQYF. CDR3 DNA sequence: TGTGCCAGCAGCCCCGGGGGCGAGCAGTACTTC. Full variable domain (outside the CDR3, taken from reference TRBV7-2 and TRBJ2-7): GAGVSQSPSNKVTEKGKDVELRCDPISGHTALYWYRQSLGQGLEFLIYFQGNSAPDKSGLPSDRFSAERTGGSVSTLTIQRTQQEDSAVYLCASSPGGEQYFGPGTRLTVT.

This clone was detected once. CDR3 residues: CASSFKGDEQFF. The CDR3 DNA reads as TGTGCCAGCAGTTTTAAAGGGGATGAGCAGTTCTTC. This rearrangement joins TRBV27 to TRBJ2-1; D might be TRBD1 (5 bases). This CDR3 region has 12 residues. Germline V gene data show CDR1 as MNHEY and CDR2 as SMNVEV (reference sequence). The V end was cut by 3 bases, the J end by 8 bases, with 8 bases between.

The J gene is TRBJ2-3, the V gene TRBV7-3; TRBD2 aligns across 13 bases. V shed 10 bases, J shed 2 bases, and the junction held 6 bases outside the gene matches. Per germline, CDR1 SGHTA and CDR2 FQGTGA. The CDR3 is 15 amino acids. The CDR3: CATALAGGLTDTQYF. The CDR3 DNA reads TGTGCCACCGCACTAGCGGGGGGGCTCACAGATACGCAGTATTTT.

The CDR3 is CASSHDLGASEGYTF. The CDR3 bases are TGTGCCAGCTCACACGACCTCGGAGCAAGCGAGGGCTACACCTTC. The V gene is TRBV18, the J gene TRBJ1-2, with D hard to call. Per the germline V gene, CDR1 is KGHSH and CDR2 is LQKENI. The CDR3 is made up of 15 amino acids. Trimming shortened V by 4 bases and J by 8 bases, and 20 bases separated the two germline ends.

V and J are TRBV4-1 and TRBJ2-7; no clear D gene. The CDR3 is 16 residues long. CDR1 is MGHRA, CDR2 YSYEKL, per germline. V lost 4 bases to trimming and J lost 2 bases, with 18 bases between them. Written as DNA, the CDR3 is TGCGCCAGCAGCCGAGCCCTAGACCCGGCTCCCTACGAGCAGTACTTC. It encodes CASSRALDPAPYEQYF.

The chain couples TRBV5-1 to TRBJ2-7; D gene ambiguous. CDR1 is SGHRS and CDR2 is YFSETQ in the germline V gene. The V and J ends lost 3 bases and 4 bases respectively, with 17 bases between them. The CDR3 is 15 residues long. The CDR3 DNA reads TGCGCCAGCAGCTCTCAGGCTACATCTTTATACGAGCAGTACTTC. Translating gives CASSSQATSLYEQYF. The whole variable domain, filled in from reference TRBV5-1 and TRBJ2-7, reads KAGVTQTPRYLIKTRGQQVTLSCSPISGHRSVSWYQQTPGQGLQFLFEYFSETQRNKGNFPGRFSGRQFSNSRSEMNVSTLELGDSALYLCASSSQATSLYEQYFGPGTRLTVT.

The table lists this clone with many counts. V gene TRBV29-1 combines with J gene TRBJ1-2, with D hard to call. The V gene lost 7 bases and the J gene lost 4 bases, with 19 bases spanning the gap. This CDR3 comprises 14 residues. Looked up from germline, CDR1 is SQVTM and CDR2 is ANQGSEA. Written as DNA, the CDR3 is TGCAGCGCAGTAGACCGCGGACTAGCCTATGGCTACACCTTC. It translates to CSAVDRGLAYGYTF.

The CDR3 nucleotides are TGTGCCAGCAGCCCAGGGACAGTTTACAATGAGCAGTTCTTC. Its translation is CASSPGTVYNEQFF. The chain joins TRBV9 to TRBJ2-1; 7 bases map to TRBD1. CDR3 size: 14 residues. V lost 4 bases, J lost 4 bases, and 5 bases stayed unmatched. Germline CDR1 reads SGDLS; CDR2 reads YYNGEE.

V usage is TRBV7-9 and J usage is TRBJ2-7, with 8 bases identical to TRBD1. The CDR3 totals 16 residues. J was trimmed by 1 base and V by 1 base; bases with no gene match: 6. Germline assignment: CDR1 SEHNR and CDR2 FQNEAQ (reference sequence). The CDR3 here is CASSLEATGASYEQYF. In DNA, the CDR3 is TGTGCCAGCAGCTTAGAAGCGACAGGGGCATCCTACGAGCAGTACTTC.

The CDR3 coding sequence is TGTGCAAGTCGCTTAGGGTCGCGGGGGGATAAAGAGACCCAGTACTTC. It is translated as CASRLGSRGDKETQYF. This chain uses TRBV12-2 with TRBJ2-5; TRBD2 is taken as the D call from the table, unchecked against the DNA. TRBV12-2 is assigned pseudogene status. The CDR3 runs to 16 residues.

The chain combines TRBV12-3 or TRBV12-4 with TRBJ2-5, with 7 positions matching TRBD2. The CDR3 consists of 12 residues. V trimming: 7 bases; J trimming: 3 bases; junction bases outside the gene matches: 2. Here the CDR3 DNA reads TGTGCCAGCACCGGGACTAAAGAGACCCAGTACTTC. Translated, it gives CASTGTKETQYF.

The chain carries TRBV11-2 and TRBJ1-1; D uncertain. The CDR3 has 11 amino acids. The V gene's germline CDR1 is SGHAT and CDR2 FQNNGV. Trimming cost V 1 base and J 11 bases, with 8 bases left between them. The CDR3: CASSLGARAFF. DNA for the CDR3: TGTGCCAGCAGCTTAGGGGCGCGTGCTTTCTTT.